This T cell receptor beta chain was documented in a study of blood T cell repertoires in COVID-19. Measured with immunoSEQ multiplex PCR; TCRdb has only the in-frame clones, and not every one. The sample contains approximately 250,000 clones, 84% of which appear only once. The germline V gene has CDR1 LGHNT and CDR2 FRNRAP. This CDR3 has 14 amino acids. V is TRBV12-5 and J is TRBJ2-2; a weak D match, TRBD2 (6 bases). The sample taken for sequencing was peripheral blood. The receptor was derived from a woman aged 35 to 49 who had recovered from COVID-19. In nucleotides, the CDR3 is TGTGCGTGCGGAGGGACTCCCTACACCGGGGAGCTGTTTTTT. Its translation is CACGGTPYTGELFF.